This TCR beta chain was recorded in a study of cytomegalovirus exposure and HLA in healthy donors. General study points: Using a false discovery rate of 0.05, a later analysis showed that approximately 16,000 TCR beta sequences were associated with HLA alleles. Most sequenced TCRs were rare (though some public TCRs occurred in many donors).

Notes on this clone: Its antigen is unknown.

Primers for the PCR totalled 60 Vbeta and 13 Jbeta. Produced via immunoSEQ multiplex PCR; TCRdb's table is partial and in-frame only. This table has about 270,000 clones, about 66% appearing once. Donors were ostensibly healthy at sampling, although undocumented immune exposures were probable. The sequence was obtained from a female donor in good health and CMV-seronegative. Sequences were obtained from PBMCs.

This CDR3 reads CSALRVLEAFF. CDR3 DNA sequence: TGCAGTGCCCTACGGGTCTTGGAAGCTTTCTTT. This chain connects TRBV20-1 to TRBJ1-1, with unresolved D. Germline V gives CDR1 DFQATT, CDR2 SNEGSKA (reference sequence). Between the trimmed V and J ends, which lost 6 bases and 8 bases, there was a span of 13 bases. The CDR3 is 11 amino acids.